This TCR beta chain was found in a study of blood T cells in healthy people across ages (dated by TCRdb to between 2014 and 2016). As for the study more broadly: In model experiments, template switching captured about one uniquely barcoded TCR beta cDNA molecule for every two T cells. To track age-related changes in TCR beta repertoire diversity, the study relied on deep sequencing normalized with unique cDNA molecular identifiers. The donors were split into four age groups: young (average approximately 16 years), middle-aged (roughly 42), aged (62) and long-lived (about 74). To avoid experimental bias, donors of different ages were randomly spread across the sequencing lanes. Using the same blood draw, the study looked at two additional independent replicas of 1 million unique cDNA reads for two donors, one aged 18 to 30 and the other aged 80 or older. The research as a whole found: Bulk unsorted PBMC profiling prevented conclusive comparison of naive and antigen-experienced compartments. Because the CMV infection status of the donors was unknown, age-related changes in expanded clonotypes may potentially have been confounded. There was a strong correlation between observed TCR beta diversity and the percentage of naive T cells measured by flow cytometry. Observed TCR beta diversity per million T cells fell roughly linearly with age, and a significant reduction was already apparent by age around 44. Compared with the aged group, the long-lived group had more naive CD4+ T cells, fewer expanded clones and increased TCR diversity, suggesting age selection. Estimates of total diversity based on one million sequenced T cells were regarded as lower bounds and as underestimates.

Donors were 39 systemically healthy Caucasian individuals from Russia aged roughly 6 to 95 years. Each donor gave 9.5 to 10 milliliters of peripheral blood, drawn into EDTA-treated Vacutainer tubes. PBMCs were isolated by Ficoll-Paque density-gradient centrifugation, with at least 7 million obtained per sample. Total RNA, at least 5.5 micrograms per sample, was extracted from PBMCs with Trizol reagent. For every donor, flow cytometry on a PBMC aliquot measured the percentage of naive CD45RAhigh/CD27high T cells. Counted from cysteine to phenylalanine, this CDR3 has 11 amino acids. CDR3 DNA is the only sequence kept; it has 33 bases, read in frame from the first base. Sequences LGHNT (CDR1) and FRNRAP (CDR2) are obtained from the germline V gene. Between the V and J ends, shortened by 1 base and 4 bases respectively, the junction contains 2 bases. The library was built by means of 5' RACE. Sequencing used an Illumina HiSeq 2500. A second PCR of about 6 to 12 cycles was run with a J-beta primer mix and a sample-barcoded 5' primer. A template-switch 5' adaptor carrying 12 random nucleotides introduced a unique molecular identifier onto each TCR beta cDNA molecule. Each sample yielded at least 2.5 million CDR3-containing paired-end reads. First-strand cDNA was synthesized from all RNA with the Mint cDNA synthesis kit, primed by a TRBC-specific oligonucleotide. Following uracil-DNA glycosylase treatment, all cDNA underwent a first 18-cycle PCR with the universal primers M1SS and BC2_uni_R. The original pipeline was this. Each sample was normalized by randomly selecting 1 million high-quality reads, each carrying a distinct molecular identifier. Reads with shared molecular identifiers were discarded instead of being binned into consensus sequences. MiTCR, set to a Q25 quality threshold and the strictest error-elimination algorithm, was used for CDR3 identification, clonotype clustering and error correction. Lower-bound total TCR beta diversity was estimated with a nonparametric unseen species model using Euler transformation. TCRdb reprocessed the public reads (quality trimming at Q25 with fastp, clone calling with MiXCR) and kept in-frame beta chains. Each CDR3 protein gets just one entry, which takes the most common genes and DNA from the rows behind it. TCRdb, not the authors, supplied the V and J calls. The sample table contains about 1.1 million distinct CDR3 sequences; only one count was recorded for 35% to 40% of them. The ten largest clonotypes hold roughly 14% of the sample.

On this clonotype itself: There is no known antigen for this receptor. Base qualities are not at hand, and no much larger clone is one base apart.

Sequenced input: blood. The chain joins TRBV12-5 to TRBJ2-7; no D gene can be assigned with confidence. The sequence was collected from a man aged 18-30 years in good health. CDR3 loop: CASGLAYEQYF. The DNA reads TGTGCTAGTGGTTTGGCTTACGAGCAGTACTTC. With all but the CDR3 taken from the reference TRBV12-5 and TRBJ2-7 genes, the full variable domain is: DARVTQTPRHKVTEMGQEVTMRCQPILGHNTVFWYRQTMMQGLELLAYFRNRAPLDDSGMPKDRFSAEMPDATLATLKIQPSEPRDSAVYFCASGLAYEQYFGPGTRLTVT.